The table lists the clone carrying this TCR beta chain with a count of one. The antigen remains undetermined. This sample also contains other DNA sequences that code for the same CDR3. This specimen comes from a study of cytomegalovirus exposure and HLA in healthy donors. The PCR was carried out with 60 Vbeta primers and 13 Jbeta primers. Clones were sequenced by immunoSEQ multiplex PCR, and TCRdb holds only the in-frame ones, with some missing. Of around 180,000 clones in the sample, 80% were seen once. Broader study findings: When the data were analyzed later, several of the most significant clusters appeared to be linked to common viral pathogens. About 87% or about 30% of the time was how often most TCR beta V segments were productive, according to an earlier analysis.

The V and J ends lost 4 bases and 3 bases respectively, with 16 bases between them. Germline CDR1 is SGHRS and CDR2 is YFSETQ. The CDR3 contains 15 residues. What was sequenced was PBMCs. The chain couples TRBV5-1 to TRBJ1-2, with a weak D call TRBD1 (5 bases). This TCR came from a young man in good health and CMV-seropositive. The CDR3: CASSSQGGDYYGYTF. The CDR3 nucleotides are TGCGCCAGCAGCAGTCAGGGTGGCGACTACTATGGCTACACCTTC. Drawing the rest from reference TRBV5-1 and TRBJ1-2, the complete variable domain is KAGVTQTPRYLIKTRGQQVTLSCSPISGHRSVSWYQQTPGQGLQFLFEYFSETQRNKGNFPGRFSGRQFSNSRSEMNVSTLELGDSALYLCASSSQGGDYYGYTFGSGTRLTVV.